This T cell receptor beta chain derives from a study of response to subunit inactivated influenza vaccine. Whole-study findings and limits: Authors suggested each seasonal flu vaccination may recruit only limited numbers of new T cells.

About this clonotype: As yet, its antigen is unknown.

V dropped 4 bases and J dropped 5 bases, with 9 bases sitting between them. The CDR3 contains 14 residues. From germline, CDR1 is LGHNA and CDR2 YSLEER. Via MiXCR, TCRdb re-called the RT-PCR reads, giving one row per CDR3 protein. This table holds about 480,000 distinct CDR3 sequences, roughly 13% found once. The sample here was PBMCs from blood, taken roughly 48 days after vaccination. The chain recombines TRBV4-3 with TRBJ1-6, with D uncertain. The receptor was derived from a man over 45 who received an inactivated influenza vaccine. CDR3 nucleotides: TGCGCCAGCAGCCTCGGGATCAATAATTCACCCCTCCACTTT. Translating it yields CASSLGINNSPLHF.